A single sample is the source of the 27 T cell receptor beta chains below, sequenced in a study of CD4 T cells in relation to SARS-CoV-2 and coronaviruses. This table comes from immunoSEQ multiplex PCR, and its TCRdb copy is limited to in-frame clones, with some not included. The sample holds tens of thousands of clones; around 78% are singletons and the top ten take under 25%. No antigens are known for them. Unexposed donor CD4+ T cells date from about 2011-2018, before the COVID-19 pandemic. The cells were cultured for roughly 11 days before CD4+ T cells were isolated. The sample taken for sequencing was CD4+ T cells from PBMCs, cultured in vitro. The receptors stem from a human donor in good health.

The rearrangement joins TRBV7-2 to TRBJ2-5, with 10 bases lining up with TRBD2. The CDR3 has 15 amino acids. V lost 3 bases and J lost 2; bases outside the gene matches: 3. CDR1 and CDR2 (germline): SGHTA, FQGNSA. CDR3 DNA: TGTGCCAGCAGCTTCCAGCGGGGGGGACAAGAGACCCAGTACTTC. Translation gives CASSFQRGGQETQYF.

The rearrangement joins TRBV4-1 to TRBJ2-7; D is perhaps TRBD1 or TRBD2 (5 bases each). Looked up from germline, CDR1 is MGHRA and CDR2 is YSYEKL. With 1 base removed from V and 3 bases from J, the gap between germline ends came to 19 bases. This CDR3 is built from 17 residues. The CDR3 DNA reads as TGCGCCAGCAGCCAAGGACCCGGGGCAACCTCTGGCTACGAGCAGTACTTC. Translation: CASSQGPGATSGYEQYF.

This sequence joins TRBV19 and TRBJ1-2; tentative D call: TRBD1 (6 bases). Trimming pared 3 bases from V and 7 bases from J, leaving 12 bases between. In germline, CDR1 is LNHDA, CDR2 SQIVND (reference sequence). This CDR3 has 13 residues. The CDR3 is CASSIEGGAGYTF. DNA of the CDR3: TGTGCCAGTAGTATCGAGGGGGGAGCTGGCTACACCTTC.

This clone has more than one count but fewer than ten. The chain is built from TRBV3-1 (or the pseudogene TRBV3-2) and TRBJ1-1, with D uncertain. The CDR3 extends over 13 amino acids. Germline V lookup: CDR1 LGHDT, CDR2 YNNKEL (reference sequence). The V gene lost 3 bases and the J gene lost 4 bases, with 9 bases spanning the gap. The CDR3, as DNA: TGTGCCAGCAGCCAGCACGTGCTCACTGAAGCTTTCTTT. The encoded protein is CASSQHVLTEAFF.

The rearrangement uses TRBV4-3 and TRBJ2-7; tentative D call: TRBD1 (5 bases). Germline CDR1 reads LGHNA; CDR2 reads YSLEER. V lost 2 bases and J 1 base, leaving 9 bases between the germline ends. This CDR3 has 14 residues. CDR3 sequence reads: CASSQSRVSYEQYF. CDR3 in DNA: TGCGCCAGCAGCCAATCCAGGGTGTCCTACGAGCAGTACTTC.

This clone has more than one count but fewer than ten. The chain joins TRBV6-1 to TRBJ1-6; D remains ambiguous. CDR3 length equals 15 residues. Trimming pared 2 bases from V and 6 bases from J, leaving 11 bases between. Germline-derived CDR1 and CDR2 are MNHNS and SASEGT. CDR3 in amino acids: CASSELLPSNSPLHF. For the CDR3, the DNA is TGTGCCAGCAGTGAATTGCTTCCGAGTAATTCACCCCTCCACTTT.

V is TRBV12-3 or TRBV12-4 and J is TRBJ1-3; D remains ambiguous. The CDR3 loop spans 13 amino acids. V was clipped by 1 base and J by 5 bases, with 6 bases between them. This CDR3 reads CASSLGTRNTIYF. The DNA for the CDR3 is TGTGCCAGCAGTTTAGGCACACGAAACACCATATATTTT.

This chain connects TRBV19 to TRBJ2-7; 7 bases are shared with TRBD1. Germline CDR1 and CDR2: LNHDA and SQIVND (reference sequence). This CDR3 is built from 15 residues. Unmatched junction bases numbered 5, after V lost 2 bases and J lost 1 base. The CDR3 spells CASSIIGRGSYEQYF. CDR3 nucleotides: TGTGCCAGTAGTATAATCGGCAGGGGGTCCTACGAGCAGTACTTC.

The rearrangement uses TRBV19 and TRBJ2-1; D gene unclear. The CDR3 has 14 amino acids. V lost 1 base and J lost 6, with 10 bases in between. The germline V gene encodes CDR1 LNHDA and CDR2 SQIVND (reference sequence). The CDR3 sequence: CASSIAEASNEQFF. The CDR3 DNA is TGTGCCAGTAGTATAGCTGAAGCGTCCAATGAGCAGTTCTTC.

The chain combines TRBV9 with TRBJ1-2; a weak D match, TRBD1 (5 bases). The CDR3 runs 15 residues. The V and J ends lost 4 bases and 0 bases respectively, with 13 bases between them. Germline V gene sequence: CDR1 SGDLS, CDR2 YYNGEE. CDR3 bases: TGTGCCAGCAGCCCACACACGACAGCTAACTATGGCTACACCTTC. Translation gives CASSPHTTANYGYTF.

The chain is built from TRBV2 and TRBJ2-1, with D possibly matching TRBD1 (6 bases). Germline CDR1 SNHLY, CDR2 FYNNEI. Trimming cost V 1 base and J 3 bases, with 13 bases left between them. This CDR3 region has 16 residues. CDR3 in amino acids: CASSEGPGHRYNEQFF. The CDR3 nucleotides read TGTGCCAGCAGTGAAGGTCCGGGACACCGCTACAATGAGCAGTTCTTC.

This clone was observed a few times. The rearrangement uses TRBV4-3 and TRBJ1-5; D remains ambiguous. Trimming stripped 1 base from V and 4 bases from J, with 5 bases between. Germline CDR1 is LGHNA and CDR2 is YSLEER. The CDR3 sequence is 13 residues long. The CDR3 DNA sequence: TGCGCCAGCAGCCAAGTCCGGAATCAGCCCCAGCATTTT. Amino acids: CASSQVRNQPQHF.

V usage is TRBV5-1 and J usage is TRBJ2-4, with 8 bases matching TRBD1. Germline V gene lookup returns CDR1 SGHRS and CDR2 YFSETQ. The ends lost 4 bases at V and 2 bases at J; junction bases unmatched: 8. This CDR3 comprises 16 residues. This CDR3 reads CASSPDDRGPKNIQYF. CDR3 coding DNA: TGCGCCAGCAGCCCAGACGACAGGGGACCCAAAAACATTCAGTACTTC.

With respect to this clone: Mismatch with germline at one junction end may stem from a read error. The V and J genes are TRBV3-1 (or the pseudogene TRBV3-2) and TRBJ2-1; D possibly uses TRBD1 or TRBD2 (6 bases each). The CDR3 length is 15 residues. Germline loops: CDR1 LGHDT, CDR2 YNNKEL (reference sequence). CDR3 nucleotides: TGTGCCAGCAGCCAAGAAGGGGGTAGCGGCCCAGAGCGGTTCTTC. This encodes CASSQEGGSGPERFF.

The chain links TRBV27 to TRBJ1-5; 8 bases match TRBD1. The germline V gene encodes CDR1 MNHEY and CDR2 SMNVEV (reference sequence). V shed 6 bases and J 1 base; nucleotides not matched to a gene: 2. This CDR3 spans 14 amino acids. For the CDR3, the DNA is TGTGCCAGCAGCCGGGACAGGAGCAATCAGCCCCAGCATTTT. It translates to CASSRDRSNQPQHF.

This clone was seen a single time. The chain has TRBV5-1 and TRBJ1-4; possible D gene TRBD1, 5 bases. The ends were cut back, 4 bases at V and 0 bases at J, with 10 bases in the middle. Germline V gene lookup returns CDR1 SGHRS and CDR2 YFSETQ. The CDR3 extends over 15 amino acids. The CDR3 region is CASSPGGATNEKLFF. For the CDR3, the DNA is TGCGCCAGCAGCCCCGGGGGGGCAACTAATGAAAAACTGTTTTTT. Supplemented by reference TRBV5-1 and TRBJ1-4, the full variable domain reads KAGVTQTPRYLIKTRGQQVTLSCSPISGHRSVSWYQQTPGQGLQFLFEYFSETQRNKGNFPGRFSGRQFSNSRSEMNVSTLELGDSALYLCASSPGGATNEKLFFGSGTQLSVL.

The chain joins TRBV19 to TRBJ2-1; perhaps TRBD2 as D (5 bases). The ends were cut back, 2 bases at V and 6 bases at J, with 11 bases in the middle. The CDR3 is 14 amino acids. Germline V gives CDR1 LNHDA, CDR2 SQIVND (reference sequence). The CDR3, as DNA: TGTGCCAGTAGTATACTAAGAGGGCTCAATGAGCAGTTCTTC. It encodes CASSILRGLNEQFF.

This clone has more than one count but fewer than ten. The V and J genes are TRBV14 and TRBJ2-2; D is uncertain. Trimming cost V 4 bases and J 7 bases, with 10 bases left between them. Germline V CDR1 and CDR2: SGHDN, FVKESK. This CDR3 comprises 13 residues. The CDR3 DNA reads TGTGCCAGCAGCCTGGTGTCTGGCGGGGAGCTGTTTTTT. Translation gives CASSLVSGGELFF.

V usage is TRBV9 and J usage is TRBJ1-1; 8 bases match TRBD1. With V trimmed by 4 bases and J by 6 bases, 5 bases remained unmatched. This CDR3 is built from 13 residues. CDR1 is SGDLS, CDR2 YYNGEE, per germline. CDR3 nucleotide sequence: TGTGCCAGCAGCTTGAGGACAGGGTCTGAAGCTTTCTTT. Protein: CASSLRTGSEAFF.

CDR3 in amino acids: CASSIRGAGNEKLFF. The CDR3 coding sequence is TGTGCCAGTAGTATCCGGGGCGCCGGTAATGAAAAACTGTTTTTT. V is TRBV19 and J is TRBJ1-4; D is perhaps TRBD1 (5 bases). V was trimmed by 3 bases and J by 4 bases, leaving 12 bases between them. The CDR3 is 15 residues long. CDR1 and CDR2 (germline): LNHDA, SQIVND (reference sequence).

The gene calls are TRBV5-1 and TRBJ2-7; tentative D call: TRBD2 (6 bases). Germline V CDR1 and CDR2: SGHRS, YFSETQ. This CDR3 is 14 amino acids long. V lost 1 base, J lost 5 bases, and 13 bases lay in between. The CDR3 coding sequence is TGCGCCAGCAGCTTGAGGCGGGGTGCCCACGAGCAGTACTTC. It encodes CASSLRRGAHEQYF.

As DNA, the CDR3 is TGTGCCAGCACCACGGGGCCCATTTACGGCTACACCTTC. Translated: CASTTGPIYGYTF. The V and J genes are TRBV7-2 and TRBJ1-2; perhaps TRBD1 as D (5 bases). With 7 bases removed from V and 8 bases from J, the gap between germline ends came to 17 bases. CDR3 length equals 13 residues. Germline V CDR1 and CDR2: SGHTA, FQGNSA.

This clone is a singleton in its sample. The chain recombines TRBV19 with TRBJ2-5; tentative D call: TRBD2 (7 bases). V lost 5 bases, J lost 4 bases, and 17 bases lay in between. The V gene's germline CDR1 is LNHDA and CDR2 SQIVND (reference sequence). This CDR3 has 15 residues. In nucleotides, the CDR3 is TGTGCCAGTAGTCCCATGGGGGGGGCTCGAGAGACCCAGTACTTC. Its protein product is CASSPMGGARETQYF.

The chain is built from TRBV6-4 and TRBJ2-2; 10 bases agree with TRBD2. CDR3 size: 17 residues. V shed 7 bases and J 6 bases; nucleotides not matched to a gene: 14. Germline V gene lookup returns CDR1 MRHNA and CDR2 SNTAGT. Here the CDR3 DNA reads TGTGCCAGCACTGTCATCTCCGGGACTAGCGTTTCCGGGGAGCTGTTTTTT. This encodes CASTVISGTSVSGELFF.

V is TRBV20-1 and J is TRBJ1-2, with D perhaps matching TRBD1 (6 bases). The V end lost 3 bases, the J end lost 4 bases, and 12 bases lay between the germline ends. Germline V CDR1 and CDR2: DFQATT, SNEGSKA (reference sequence). The CDR3 sequence is 13 residues long. CDR3: CSASLRGTYGYTF. In nucleotides, the CDR3 is TGCAGTGCTAGTCTCAGGGGTACCTATGGCTACACCTTC.

The rearrangement uses TRBV6-2 or TRBV6-3 and TRBJ2-7; no clear D. Trimming removed 6 bases at V and 1 base at J, with 19 bases between. The CDR3 loop spans 16 amino acids. Germline lookup yields CDR1 MNHEY and CDR2 SVGEGT. This CDR3 reads CASSSPGLGQSYEQYF. The CDR3 coding sequence is TGTGCCAGCAGCTCCCCGGGTTTAGGGCAGTCCTACGAGCAGTACTTC.

The rearrangement links TRBV5-8 to TRBJ2-5; D is uncertain. V lost 4 bases and J lost 1, with 8 bases in between. Per the germline V gene, CDR1 is SGHTS and CDR2 is YDEGEE. This CDR3 is built from 13 residues. The CDR3 sequence: CASSLQAQETQYF. In nucleotides, the CDR3 is TGTGCCAGCAGCCTCCAGGCCCAAGAGACCCAGTACTTC. Full variable domain (remainder filled in from reference TRBV5-8 and TRBJ2-5): EAGVTQSPTHLIKTRGQQATLRCSPISGHTSVYWYQQALGLGLQFLLWYDEGEERNRGNFPPRFSGRQFPNYSSELNVNALELEDSALYLCASSLQAQETQYFGPGTRLLVL.